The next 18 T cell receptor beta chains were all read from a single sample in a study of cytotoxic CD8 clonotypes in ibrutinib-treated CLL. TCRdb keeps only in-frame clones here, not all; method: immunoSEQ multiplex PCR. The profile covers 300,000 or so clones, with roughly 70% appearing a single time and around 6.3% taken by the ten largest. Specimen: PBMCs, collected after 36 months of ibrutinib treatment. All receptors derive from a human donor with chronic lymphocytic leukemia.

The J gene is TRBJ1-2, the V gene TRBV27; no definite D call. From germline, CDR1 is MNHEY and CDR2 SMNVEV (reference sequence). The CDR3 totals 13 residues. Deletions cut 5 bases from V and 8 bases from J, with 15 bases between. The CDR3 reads CASSPSSGRGYTF. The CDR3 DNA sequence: TGTGCCAGCAGTCCCAGTTCGGGTCGGGGCTACACCTTC.

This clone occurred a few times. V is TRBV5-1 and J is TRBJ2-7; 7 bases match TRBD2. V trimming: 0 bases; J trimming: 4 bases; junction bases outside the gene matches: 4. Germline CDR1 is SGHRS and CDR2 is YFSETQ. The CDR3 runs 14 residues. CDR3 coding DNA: TGCGCCAGCAGCTTGGAGGCTAGCGGTTACGAGCAGTACTTC. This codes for CASSLEASGYEQYF.

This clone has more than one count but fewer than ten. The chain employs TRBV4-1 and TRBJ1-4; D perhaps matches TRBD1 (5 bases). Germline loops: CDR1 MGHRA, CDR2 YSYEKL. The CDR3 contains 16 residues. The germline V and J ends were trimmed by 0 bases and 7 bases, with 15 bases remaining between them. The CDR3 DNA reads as TGCGCCAGCAGCCAAGATATCGCCAGGGTTGCTGAAAAACTGTTTTTT. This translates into CASSQDIARVAEKLFF.

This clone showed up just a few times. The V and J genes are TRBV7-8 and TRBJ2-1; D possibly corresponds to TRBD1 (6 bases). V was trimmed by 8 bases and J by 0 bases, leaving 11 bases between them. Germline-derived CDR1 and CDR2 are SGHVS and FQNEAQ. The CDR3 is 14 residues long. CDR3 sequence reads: CASRIGGSYNEQFF. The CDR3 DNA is TGTGCCAGCCGGATAGGGGGCTCCTACAATGAGCAGTTCTTC. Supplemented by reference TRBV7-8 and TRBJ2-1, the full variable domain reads GAGVSQSPRYKVAKRGQDVALRCDPISGHVSLFWYQQALGQGPEFLTYFQNEAQLDKSGLPSDRFFAERPEGSVSTLKIQRTQQEDSAVYLCASRIGGSYNEQFFGPGTRLTVL.

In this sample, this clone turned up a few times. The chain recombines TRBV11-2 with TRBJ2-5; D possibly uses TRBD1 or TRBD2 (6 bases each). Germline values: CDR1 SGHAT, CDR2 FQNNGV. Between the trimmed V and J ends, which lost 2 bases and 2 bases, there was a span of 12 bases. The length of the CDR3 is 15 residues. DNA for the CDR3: TGTGCCAGCAGCTTAATGGGGGGCGGGCAAGAGACCCAGTACTTC. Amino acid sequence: CASSLMGGGQETQYF.

CDR3 DNA: TGCGCCAGCAGCCAAATGACAGGCCCGATTACCGGGGAGCTGTTTTTT. Its translation is CASSQMTGPITGELFF. This chain joins TRBV4-1 and TRBJ2-2; the D gene is possibly TRBD1 (6 bases). The ends were cut back, 2 bases at V and 5 bases at J, with 15 bases in the middle. The CDR3 has 16 residues. The germline V gene encodes CDR1 MGHRA and CDR2 YSYEKL.

The chain's CDR3 is CASSKGGATDTQYF. DNA for the CDR3: TGTGCCAGTAGTAAGGGGGGAGCTACAGATACGCAGTATTTT. The gene calls are TRBV19 and TRBJ2-3; possibly TRBD1 or TRBD2 for D (6 bases each). In germline, CDR1 is LNHDA, CDR2 SQIVND (reference sequence). The V and J ends lost 4 bases and 3 bases respectively, with 11 bases between them. This CDR3 region has 14 residues.

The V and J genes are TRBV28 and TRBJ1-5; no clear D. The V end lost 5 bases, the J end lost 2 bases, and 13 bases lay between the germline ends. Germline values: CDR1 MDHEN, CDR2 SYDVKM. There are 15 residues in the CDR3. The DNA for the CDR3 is TGTGCCAGCAGTCTGAAGTCGGTGGGCAATCAGCCCCAGCATTTT. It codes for CASSLKSVGNQPQHF.

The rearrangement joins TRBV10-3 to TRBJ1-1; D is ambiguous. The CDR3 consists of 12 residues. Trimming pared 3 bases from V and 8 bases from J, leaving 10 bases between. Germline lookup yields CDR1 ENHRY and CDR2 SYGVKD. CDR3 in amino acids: CAISDAVREAFF. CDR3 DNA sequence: TGTGCCATCAGTGACGCAGTGAGAGAAGCTTTCTTT.

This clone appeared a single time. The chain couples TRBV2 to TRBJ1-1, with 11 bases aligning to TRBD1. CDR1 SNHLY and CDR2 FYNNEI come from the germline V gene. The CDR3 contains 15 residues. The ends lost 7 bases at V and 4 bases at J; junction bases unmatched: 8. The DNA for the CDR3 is TGTGCCAGCACCGAGGAGGGACAGGGGGTCACTGAAGCTTTCTTT. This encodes CASTEEGQGVTEAFF.

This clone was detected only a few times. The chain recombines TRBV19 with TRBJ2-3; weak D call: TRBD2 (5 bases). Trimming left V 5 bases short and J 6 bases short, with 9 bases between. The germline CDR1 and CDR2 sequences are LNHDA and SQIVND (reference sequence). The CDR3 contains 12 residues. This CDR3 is CASSPGGDTQYF. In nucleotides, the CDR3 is TGTGCCAGTAGTCCGGGCGGGGATACGCAGTATTTT.

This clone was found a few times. The CDR3 nucleotides are TGCAGCGTGAAGACAGGGAAAGGTGGCTACACCTTC. This codes for CSVKTGKGGYTF. The chain uses TRBV29-1 and TRBJ1-2; 7 bases align to TRBD1. Germline V lookup: CDR1 SQVTM, CDR2 ANQGSEA. The CDR3 has 12 residues. The J segment lost 7 bases and the V segment lost 6 bases, leaving 8 bases of the junction unmatched.

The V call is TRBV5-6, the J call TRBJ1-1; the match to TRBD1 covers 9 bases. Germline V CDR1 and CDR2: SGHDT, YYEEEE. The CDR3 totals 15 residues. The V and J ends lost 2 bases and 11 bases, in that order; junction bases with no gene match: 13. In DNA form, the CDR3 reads TGTGCCAGCAGCTTTTTGGACAGGGGATCTCACTGGGCTTTCTTT. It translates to CASSFLDRGSHWAFF.

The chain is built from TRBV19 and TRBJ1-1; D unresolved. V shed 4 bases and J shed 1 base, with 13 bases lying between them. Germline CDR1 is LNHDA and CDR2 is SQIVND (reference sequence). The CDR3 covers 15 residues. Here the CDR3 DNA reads TGTGCCAGTAGTAGAACGGGGTCCAGGAACACTGAAGCTTTCTTT. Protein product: CASSRTGSRNTEAFF.

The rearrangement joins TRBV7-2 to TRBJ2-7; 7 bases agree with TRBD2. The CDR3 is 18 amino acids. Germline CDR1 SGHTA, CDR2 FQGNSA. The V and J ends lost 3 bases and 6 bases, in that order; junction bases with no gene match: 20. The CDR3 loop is CASSFQSGMGSFLREQYF. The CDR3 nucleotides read TGTGCCAGCAGCTTTCAAAGCGGGATGGGGTCCTTTTTGCGCGAGCAGTACTTC.

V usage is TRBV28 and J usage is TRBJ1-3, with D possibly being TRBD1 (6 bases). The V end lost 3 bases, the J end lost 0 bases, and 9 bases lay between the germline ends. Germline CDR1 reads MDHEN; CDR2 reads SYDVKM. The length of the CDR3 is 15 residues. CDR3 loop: CASSFWTDSGNTIYF. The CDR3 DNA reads TGTGCCAGCAGTTTTTGGACAGACTCTGGAAACACCATATATTTT. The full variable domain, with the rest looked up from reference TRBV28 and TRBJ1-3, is DVKVTQSSRYLVKRTGEKVFLECVQDMDHENMFWYRQDPGLGLRLIYFSYDVKMKEKGDIPEGYSVSREKKERFSLILESASTNQTSMYLCASSFWTDSGNTIYFGEGSWLTVV.

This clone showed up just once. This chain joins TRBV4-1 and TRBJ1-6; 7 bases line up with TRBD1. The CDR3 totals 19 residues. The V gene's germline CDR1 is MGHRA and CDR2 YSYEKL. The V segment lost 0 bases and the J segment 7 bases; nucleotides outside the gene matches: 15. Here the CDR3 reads CASSQDRVGWQGENSPLHF. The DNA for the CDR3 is TGCGCCAGCAGCCAAGATCGGGTGGGGTGGCAGGGGGAAAATTCACCCCTCCACTTT.

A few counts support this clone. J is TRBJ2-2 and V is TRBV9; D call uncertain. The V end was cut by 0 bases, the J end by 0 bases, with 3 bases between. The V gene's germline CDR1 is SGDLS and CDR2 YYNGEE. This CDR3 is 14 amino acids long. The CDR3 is CASSVVANTGELFF. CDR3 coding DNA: TGTGCCAGCAGCGTAGTTGCGAACACCGGGGAGCTGTTTTTT.